This T cell receptor (beta chain) was recorded in a study of CD8 T cells in Susac syndrome. Random hexamers primed reverse transcription of about 0.45 to 1 ug RNA. Multiplex immunoSEQ PCR targeted 54 Vbeta and 13 Jbeta TCR beta segments. TCRdb re-called the immunoSEQ multiplex PCR reads through MiXCR, storing one row per CDR3 protein. The sample records more than 75,000 distinct CDR3 sequences, 85% to 95% being singletons. TCR beta sequencing covered blood CD8+ and CD4+ T cells. Trimming at V came to 5 bases and at J to 3 bases, leaving 6 bases not matched to a gene. This CDR3 has 14 residues. Germline loops: CDR1 LNHDA, CDR2 SQIVND (reference sequence).

The sample comprised CD8+ T cells from PBMCs. This chain uses TRBV19 with TRBJ1-1, with 7 bases that match TRBD1. This clonotype was sampled from a human donor in good health. CDR3 DNA: TGTGCCAGTAGTGAAAGGGGGCTTGACACTGAAGCTTTCTTT. It is translated as CASSERGLDTEAFF.